This T cell receptor beta chain was sequenced in a study of chemoradiotherapy in HPV16-positive cancers. J was trimmed by 7 bases and V by 7 bases; bases with no gene match: 7. The CDR3 runs to 14 residues. CDR1 SNHLY and CDR2 FYNNEI come from the germline V gene. The repertoire was sequenced with immunoSEQ multiplex PCR; TCRdb's copy has only in-frame clones and lacks some. The data show 8,000 to 10,000 clones, about 85% seen once. This sequence was found in a human donor with HPV-associated anogenital cancer. J is TRBJ1-6 and V is TRBV2, with 7 nucleotides matching TRBD1. Specimen: tumor tissue, collected from a patient who underwent chemoradiotherapy. The CDR3 DNA follows: TGTGCCAGCAACGAGGGACAGAGAAATTCACCCCTCCACTTT. Its translation: CASNEGQRNSPLHF.